Sequencing of this TCR beta chain was carried out in a study of OX40 agonist ivuxolimab in advanced cancers. Overall study: Ivuxolimab, an agonistic anti-OX40 (CD134) antibody, was given to patients. Patients were treated with intravenous ivuxolimab, dosed at 0.01 to 10 mg/kg and infused every 2 weeks.

The repertoire was sequenced with immunoSEQ multiplex PCR; TCRdb's copy has only in-frame clones and lacks some. The sample yields some 77,000 clones, 75% to 90% seen once. Study-wide points: At 0.1 to 3.0 mg/kg and by week 6, clonal expansion occurred in CD4+ and CD8+ blood T cells.

With regard to this clone: Its matching antigen is unknown.

V lost 8 bases and J lost 3; bases outside the gene matches: 8. In germline, CDR1 is LNHDA, CDR2 SQIVND (reference sequence). CDR3 size: 15 residues. This sequence joins TRBV19 and TRBJ2-1; 9 bases map to TRBD2. This TCR came from an adult with an advanced solid tumor such as melanoma, head and neck, liver or kidney cancer. Material: CD4+ or CD8+ T cells sorted from blood, obtained in a trial of the OX40 agonist ivuxolimab. CDR3 nucleotides: TGTGCCAGTGGGGGCCTAGCGGGACTCTACAATGAGCAGTTCTTC. Its protein is CASGGLAGLYNEQFF.